This TCR beta chain comes out of a study of control samples from healthy donors and cancer patients. This CDR3 has 15 amino acids. From germline, CDR1 is KGHSH and CDR2 LQKENI. Trimming cost V 2 bases and J 10 bases; bases outside gene matches: 12. Libraries were prepared by immunoSEQ multiplex PCR; TCRdb keeps only in-frame clonotypes and omits some of them. This sample has around 63,000 clones, with 87% found just once. Input material: PBMCs. The V gene is TRBV18, the J gene TRBJ2-5; 8 bases are shared with TRBD1. This clonotype originated in a woman aged 45-65 years with head and neck cancer. The CDR3 nucleotides read TGTGCCAGCTCACCAACGGGACAGGAGGGCCTCGACCAGTACTTC. It specifies CASSPTGQEGLDQYF.